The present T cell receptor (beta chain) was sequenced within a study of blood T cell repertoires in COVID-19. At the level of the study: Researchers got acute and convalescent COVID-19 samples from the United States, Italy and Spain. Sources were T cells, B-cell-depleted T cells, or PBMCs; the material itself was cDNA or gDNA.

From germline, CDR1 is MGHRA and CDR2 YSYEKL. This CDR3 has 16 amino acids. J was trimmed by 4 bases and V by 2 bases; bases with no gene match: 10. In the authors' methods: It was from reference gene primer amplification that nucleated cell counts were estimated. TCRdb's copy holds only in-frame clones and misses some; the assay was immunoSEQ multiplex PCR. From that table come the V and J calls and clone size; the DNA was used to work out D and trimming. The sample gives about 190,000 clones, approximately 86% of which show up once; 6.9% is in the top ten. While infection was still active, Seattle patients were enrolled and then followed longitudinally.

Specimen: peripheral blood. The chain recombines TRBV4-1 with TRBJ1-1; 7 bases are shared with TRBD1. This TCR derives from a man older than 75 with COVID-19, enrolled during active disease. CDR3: CASSQIGRGLSTEAFF. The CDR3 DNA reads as TGCGCCAGCAGCCAAATAGGAAGGGGGCTGAGCACTGAAGCTTTCTTT.